This TCR beta chain was sequenced during a study of T cell responses to AZD1222 COVID-19 vaccine (dated by TCRdb to 2020 to 2022). Regarding the study in general: AZD1222 recipients with second doses at about 4 weeks or about 12 weeks were pooled, because spike-specific TCR depth and breadth did not differ between schedules. A total of 230 to 250 trial participants underwent TCR sequencing, of whom nearly 210 received two doses of AZD1222 and 26 received two doses of the MenACWY control vaccine. Trial participants were enrolled by age into subgroups of 18-55, 56-69 and 70-plus years, and roughly 150, 30 and 60 TCR-sequenced participants, respectively, were included in these subgroups.

With regard to this clone: The clone's antigen remains unknown. There are no base qualities to consult, and no much larger clone falls within one base.

General study outcomes and caveats: Conclusions about previously exposed vaccinees were limited because only a handful of AZD1222 recipients were SARS-CoV-2 seropositive at baseline. Nearly half of unique spike-specific TCRs reportedly recognized epitopes outside regions mutated in the B.1.351 and B.1.1.7 variants. Most participants were white British and females outnumbered males, and the authors suggested that clonal diversity may have been underestimated. After two AZD1222 doses, spike-specific TCR breadth and depth were significantly higher than at day 0 and than in MenACWY recipients. In the small 56-69-year group, the increase in depth fell short of significance, most likely because of low power. Because no samples from the day 14 peak response were available, repertoires could be characterized only after the peak T cell response. The vaccine-associated CD4 TCRs covered the entire spike protein, and the dominant responses fell in regions 160-218 and 743-854.

The CDR3 goes from the cysteine to the phenylalanine over 14 residues. Only the CDR3 DNA stays, 42 bases, in frame from base 1. CDR1 and CDR2 are read off the germline V gene as SGHTA and FQGNSA. V is clipped by 1 base and J by 2 bases, and the sequence between their germline boundaries is 5 bases long. The CDR3 regions of human TCRbeta chains were subjected to immunosequencing. Per the authors' processing: TCRs in the repertoires were compared against a reference library of SARS-CoV-2-specific TCRs that had been generated with the MIRA antigen-specificity platform. Breadth was defined as the fraction of unique TCRs that were SARS-CoV-2-associated, and depth was defined as the fraction of total T cells that were SARS-CoV-2-associated. Using the MIRA data, every spike-specific TCR was mapped to the spike region that the TCR reacted to and assigned to either a CD4 or a CD8 class. Log10-transformed breadth and depth values were compared by one-way ANOVA with Sidak's multiple comparisons tests. The table was pulled from immuneACCESS by TCRdb, which kept in-frame rearrangements only. Such tables lose some clones; where checked, under half of the loss comes from unresolved V genes, and the rest has no known cause. V and J calls and clone size come straight from that table; D and trimming were deduced from the DNA. For this sample there are about 160,000 clones; around 89% appear just once. The leading ten clones occupy 6.5% to 8.5% of the sample.

According to the study, the label for this sample's time point signals: baseline before first vaccination. Samples from vaccinated people were obtained from the UK trials COV001 and COV002, which included a single-blind randomized controlled phase 2/3 trial of AZD1222 (ChAdOx1 nCoV-19) in healthy adults. For TCRbeta chain sequencing, PBMC samples from trial participants were taken at day 0 and at day 28 after the second dose. The sample was peripheral blood, taken on day 0 of AZD1222 vaccination. The receptor was isolated from an adult in good health. The sequence links TRBV7-2 to TRBJ1-4, and possibly TRBD1, on 5 matching bases. The sequenced DNA: TGTGCCAGCAGCTTAGGGGGGACTAATGAAAAACTGTTTTTT. Its protein is CASSLGGTNEKLFF.